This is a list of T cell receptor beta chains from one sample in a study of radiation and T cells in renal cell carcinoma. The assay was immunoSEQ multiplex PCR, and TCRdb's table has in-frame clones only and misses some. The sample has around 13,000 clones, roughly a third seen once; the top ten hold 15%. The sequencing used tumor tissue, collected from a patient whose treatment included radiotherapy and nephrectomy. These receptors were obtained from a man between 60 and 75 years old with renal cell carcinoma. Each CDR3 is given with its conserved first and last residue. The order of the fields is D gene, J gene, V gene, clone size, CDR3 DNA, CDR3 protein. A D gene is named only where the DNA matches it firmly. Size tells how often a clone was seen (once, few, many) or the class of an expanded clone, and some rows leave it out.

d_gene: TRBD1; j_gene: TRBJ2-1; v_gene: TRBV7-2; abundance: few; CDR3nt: TGTGCCAGCAGCCAGCGTTTCAGGGGGAGTAATGAGCAGTTCTTC; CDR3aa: CASSQRFRGSNEQFF
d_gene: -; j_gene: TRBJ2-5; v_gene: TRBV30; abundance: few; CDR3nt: TGTGCCTGGACCTACTTGGGGGACATAAAGTCCCAAGAGACCCAGTACTTC; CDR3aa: CAWTYLGDIKSQETQYF
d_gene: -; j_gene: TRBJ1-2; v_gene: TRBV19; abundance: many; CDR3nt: TGTGCCAGTAGTAAAGAGGCGGTAAACTATGGCTACACCTTC; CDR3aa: CASSKEAVNYGYTF
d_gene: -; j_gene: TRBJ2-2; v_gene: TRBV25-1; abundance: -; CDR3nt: TGTGCCAGCAGTCAAACCCTTGGGCACACCGGGGAGCTGTTTTTT; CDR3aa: CASSQTLGHTGELFF
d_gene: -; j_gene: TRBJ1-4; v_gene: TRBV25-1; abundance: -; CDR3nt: TGTGCCAGCAGCAGGGTAGGGGAAAAACTGTTTTTT; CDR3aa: CASSRVGEKLFF
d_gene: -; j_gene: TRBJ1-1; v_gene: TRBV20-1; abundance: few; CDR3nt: TGCAGTGCCGCGGGCAGTGAAGCTTTCTTT; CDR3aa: CSAAGSEAFF
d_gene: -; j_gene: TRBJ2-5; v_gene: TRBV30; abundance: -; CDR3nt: TGTGCCTGGAGTGGGACTTCAACAGAGACCCAGTACTTC; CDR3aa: CAWSGTSTETQYF
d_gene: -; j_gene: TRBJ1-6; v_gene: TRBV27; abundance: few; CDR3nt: TGTGCCAGCACCCTGGGGAGGGTAGGATCACCCCTCCACTTT; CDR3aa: CASTLGRVGSPLHF
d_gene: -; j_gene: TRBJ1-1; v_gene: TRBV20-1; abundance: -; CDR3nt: TGCAGTGCTAGAGCCTCTGAAGCTTTCTTT; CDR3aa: CSARASEAFF
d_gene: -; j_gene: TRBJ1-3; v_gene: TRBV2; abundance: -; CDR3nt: TGTGCCAGCAGTGAAGGTGCCAACTCTGGAAACACCATATATTTT; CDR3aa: CASSEGANSGNTIYF
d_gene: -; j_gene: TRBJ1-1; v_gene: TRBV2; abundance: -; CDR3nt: TGTGCCAGCAGTGAGGAACGGGGGAACACTGAAGCTTTCTTT; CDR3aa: CASSEERGNTEAFF